Listed below are T cell receptor beta chains from one sample, sequenced in a study of PD-1 blockade in classical Hodgkin lymphoma. Sequencing used immunoSEQ multiplex PCR; TCRdb keeps in-frame clones, though not all of them. The data show roughly 140,000 clones, nearly 80% seen once. This material consisted of peripheral blood mononuclear cells (PBMCs), taken before the second cycle of nivolumab. The receptors stem from a human donor with classical Hodgkin lymphoma. Both conserved end residues are part of each CDR3. D genes are given only for firm matches. A clone size is listed for some rows: how often the clone was seen (once, few, many), or a class if it is expanded.

j_call,v_call,clone_size,d_call,cdr3_aa,cdr3_nt
TRBJ2-1,TRBV6-5,.,TRBD2,CASSYSPAGGYNEQFF,TGTGCCAGCAGTTACTCACCAGCGGGGGGGTACAATGAGCAGTTCTTC
TRBJ1-2,TRBV9,.,TRBD1,CASSQRTGGMDGYTF,TGTGCCAGCAGCCAAAGGACAGGGGGAATGGATGGCTACACCTTC
TRBJ2-3,TRBV5-1,.,.,CASRTGTLTDTQYF,TGCGCCAGCCGAACAGGAACACTCACAGATACGCAGTATTTT
TRBJ2-3,TRBV9,.,.,CASSSTRRDTQYF,TGTGCCAGCAGCTCCACCCGAAGAGATACGCAGTATTTT
TRBJ2-1,TRBV27,.,TRBD2,CASSELAGGSNEQFF,TGTGCCAGCAGTGAACTAGCGGGAGGCAGCAATGAGCAGTTCTTC
TRBJ2-3,TRBV6-4,.,.,CASRQGGGTDTQYF,TGTGCCAGCAGACAGGGAGGAGGCACAGATACGCAGTATTTT
TRBJ2-1,TRBV7-6,.,.,CASSRVNEQFF,TGTGCCAGCAGCCGAGTCAATGAGCAGTTCTTC
TRBJ2-7,TRBV27,few,TRBD1,CASSTGQGSEQYF,TGTGCCAGCAGTACCGGACAGGGTAGCGAGCAGTACTTC
TRBJ1-2,TRBV7-3,.,TRBD1,CASSLSGTASRGYTF,TGTGCCAGCAGCTTAAGTGGGACAGCCTCTAGGGGCTACACCTTC
TRBJ2-5,TRBV7-7,.,TRBD1,CASSPRQGWQETQYF,TGTGCCAGCAGCCCCCGACAGGGTTGGCAAGAGACCCAGTACTTC
TRBJ1-1,TRBV21-1,.,.,CASDNRARNTEAFF,TGTGCCAGCGATAACAGGGCGCGGAACACTGAAGCTTTCTTT
TRBJ1-1,TRBV7-9,.,.,CASSSQGPNTEAFF,TGTGCCAGCAGCTCCCAGGGTCCGAACACTGAAGCTTTCTTT
TRBJ1-3,TRBV11-2,.,.,CASSLAFSGNTIYF,TGTGCCAGCAGCCTGGCGTTCTCTGGAAACACCATATATTTT
TRBJ1-4,TRBV18,once,.,CASREGSGPSEKLFF,TGTGCCAGCCGAGAGGGTTCCGGGCCTAGTGAAAAACTGTTTTTT
TRBJ1-6,TRBV27,.,.,CASSYWRDNSPLHF,TGTGCCAGCAGTTATTGGAGAGATAATTCACCCCTCCACTTT
TRBJ1-2,TRBV7-2,once,TRBD1,CASSLRTRDREKEGYTF,TGTGCCAGCAGCTTACGCACACGGGACAGGGAGAAGGAAGGCTACACCTTC
TRBJ1-1,TRBV6-5,.,.,CASGRVTEAFF,TGTGCCAGCGGTCGCGTTACTGAAGCTTTCTTT
TRBJ2-1,TRBV30,.,TRBD2,CAWSVREGTTDLGNEQFF,TGTGCCTGGAGTGTACGGGAGGGAACAACAGATCTCGGGAATGAGCAGTTCTTC
TRBJ1-6,TRBV4-2,once,TRBD1,CASSQDNKGALTGENSPLHF,TGTGCCAGCAGCCAAGATAATAAGGGGGCCCTAACAGGGGAAAATTCACCCCTCCACTTT
TRBJ2-3,TRBV19,.,TRBD1,CASSTGQGPDTQYF,TGTGCCAGTAGTACCGGACAGGGACCAGATACGCAGTATTTT
TRBJ2-1,TRBV5-4,.,.,CASSLSRGTFNEQFF,TGTGCCAGCAGCTTGAGCCGGGGGACTTTCAATGAGCAGTTCTTC
TRBJ2-1,TRBV10-3,.,.,CAIRGLPEEQFF,TGTGCCATCAGAGGACTCCCAGAGGAGCAGTTCTTC
TRBJ2-1,TRBV13,.,TRBD2,CASSLRAGEALGPYNEQFF,TGTGCCAGCAGCTTACGAGCGGGAGAGGCCCTCGGGCCCTACAATGAGCAGTTCTTC
TRBJ2-1,TRBV9,.,TRBD2,CASSTRTSLRGEQFF,TGTGCCAGCAGCACTCGGACTAGCTTGAGGGGGGAGCAGTTCTTC
TRBJ1-2,TRBV27,few,.,CASSDHYGYTF,TGTGCCAGCAGCGACCACTATGGCTACACCTTC
TRBJ1-2,TRBV20-1,few,.,CSALLGRGYTF,TGCAGTGCCTTACTCGGTCGCGGCTACACCTTC
TRBJ1-5,TRBV7-3,.,.,CASSLASLQFKGNQPQHF,TGTGCCAGCAGTTTAGCCAGCCTGCAATTTAAAGGCAATCAGCCCCAGCATTTT
TRBJ2-2,TRBV6-4,.,.,CASNNWERVNTGELFF,TGTGCCAGCAACAATTGGGAGAGGGTGAACACCGGGGAGCTGTTTTTT